The 14 T cell receptor beta chains below all came from one sample that was sequenced in a study of cytomegalovirus exposure and HLA in healthy donors. Vbeta (60) and Jbeta (13) primers were used in the PCR. Generated by immunoSEQ multiplex PCR, the TCRdb table keeps only in-frame clones and is missing some. This table holds approximately 170,000 clones, 77% found once. The sequenced sample was PBMCs. All receptors derive from a male donor in good health and CMV-seropositive.

The genes are TRBV6-5 and TRBJ2-1, with 7 positions matching TRBD1. Germline V gives CDR1 MNHEY, CDR2 SVGAGI. The CDR3 totals 12 residues. The trim removed 5 bases at V and 13 bases at J, leaving 8 bases unmatched. Here the CDR3 reads CASSASTGPQFF. Written as DNA, the CDR3 is TGTGCCAGCAGTGCCTCGACAGGGCCCCAGTTCTTC.

The rearrangement links TRBV5-1 to TRBJ1-4; 8 bases match TRBD1. The V and J ends lost 4 bases and 4 bases, in that order; junction bases with no gene match: 9. CDR1 and CDR2 from the germline V gene are SGHRS and YFSETQ. CDR3 length: 16 amino acids. This chain's CDR3 is CASSPRPGQVNEKLFF. CDR3 nucleotides: TGCGCCAGCAGCCCCCGTCCGGGACAGGTTAATGAAAAACTGTTTTTT.

This chain uses TRBV7-8 with TRBJ1-6; D may be TRBD1 (6 bases). This CDR3 has 17 amino acids. In germline, CDR1 is SGHVS, CDR2 FQNEAQ. Between the trimmed V and J ends, which lost 5 bases and 0 bases, there was a span of 14 bases. CDR3 sequence (DNA): TGTGCCAGCAGCGTACAAACAGGGAACTCCTATAATTCACCCCTCCACTTT. This sequence encodes CASSVQTGNSYNSPLHF.

The rearrangement joins TRBV11-2 to TRBJ2-5, with D hard to call. CDR1 SGHAT and CDR2 FQNNGV come from the germline V gene. The CDR3 covers 12 residues. Trimming cost V 1 base and J 5 bases, with 5 bases left between them. CDR3: CASSLGAETQYF. CDR3 in DNA: TGTGCCAGCAGCTTAGGTGCGGAGACCCAGTACTTC.

The CDR3, as DNA: TGCGCCAGCAGCTTGTACAGTGGGACTAATGAAAAACTGTTTTTT. Its protein product is CASSLYSGTNEKLFF. This chain links TRBV5-1 with TRBJ1-4; D call uncertain. The CDR3 runs 15 residues. The germline V gene encodes CDR1 SGHRS and CDR2 YFSETQ. V lost 1 base and J lost 2, with 9 bases in between.

The chain combines TRBV15 with TRBJ2-2, with unresolved D. The CDR3 is 21 amino acids. Germline loops: CDR1 LNHNV, CDR2 YYDKDF (reference sequence). V gave up 0 bases and J gave up 1 base, with 24 bases separating them. The CDR3 sequence is CATSRELNSRIAEQNTGELFF. Here the CDR3 DNA reads TGTGCCACCAGCAGAGAGCTTAACAGCCGTATCGCCGAACAGAACACCGGGGAGCTGTTTTTT.

The genes are TRBV11-3 and TRBJ2-2; TRBD2 is a possible D gene (6 bases). Germline CDR1 reads SGHNT; CDR2 reads YENEEA. The germline V and J ends were trimmed by 1 base and 4 bases, with 13 bases remaining between them. The CDR3 runs to 16 residues. The CDR3 region is CASSLGAAEGTGELFF. For the CDR3, the DNA is TGTGCCAGCAGCTTAGGCGCGGCGGAGGGCACCGGGGAGCTGTTTTTT.

This chain uses TRBV5-6 with TRBJ2-1, with 8 nucleotides matching TRBD2. J lost 1 base, V lost 3 bases, and 6 bases had no gene match. The germline V gene encodes CDR1 SGHDT and CDR2 YYEEEE. The length of the CDR3 is 16 residues. The CDR3 here is CASSSTSEGSYNEQFF. CDR3 in DNA: TGTGCCAGCAGCTCGACTAGCGAGGGTTCCTACAATGAGCAGTTCTTC.

This clone was counted a few times. The rearrangement joins TRBV4-1 to TRBJ2-6; 10 nucleotides agree with TRBD2. The germline gives CDR1 MGHRA, CDR2 YSYEKL. CDR3 length: 16 residues. With V trimmed by 4 bases and J by 3 bases, 3 bases remained unmatched. CDR3 in amino acids: CASSPGLAFGANVLTF. The DNA of the CDR3 is TGCGCCAGCAGCCCGGGACTAGCGTTTGGGGCCAACGTCCTGACTTTC.

V usage is TRBV30 and J usage is TRBJ2-7; 10 bases agree with TRBD2. With 5 bases clipped from V and 2 bases from J, the junction kept 6 bases outside the gene matches. The V gene's germline CDR1 is GTSNPN and CDR2 SVGIG (reference sequence). This CDR3 contains 14 residues. This CDR3 reads CAWGPSGGPYEQYF. The DNA for the CDR3 is TGTGCCTGGGGGCCTAGCGGGGGTCCCTACGAGCAGTACTTC.

V gene TRBV5-6 combines with J gene TRBJ2-5; D may be TRBD2 (6 bases). The CDR3 is made up of 15 amino acids. Trimming pared 2 bases from V and 4 bases from J, leaving 15 bases between. CDR1 and CDR2 (germline): SGHDT, YYEEEE. DNA for the CDR3: TGTGCCAGCAGCTTAAGGTGGGGGGTTGGAGAGACCCAGTACTTC. This gives the protein CASSLRWGVGETQYF. Full variable domain (rest looked up from reference TRBV5-6 and TRBJ2-5): DAGVTQSPTHLIKTRGQQVTLRCSPKSGHDTVSWYQQALGQGPQFIFQYYEEEERQRGNFPDRFSGHQFPNYSSELNVNALLLGDSALYLCASSLRWGVGETQYFGPGTRLLVL.

The rearrangement joins TRBV19 to TRBJ1-4; a possible D gene is TRBD1 (5 bases). V shed 2 bases and J shed 7 bases, with 14 bases lying between them. From germline, CDR1 is LNHDA and CDR2 SQIVND (reference sequence). The CDR3 consists of 15 residues. The CDR3 DNA reads TGTGCCAGTAGTATACGGTCAGGGAGGCGTGAAAAACTGTTTTTT. Its translation is CASSIRSGRREKLFF.

This chain links TRBV9 with TRBJ2-3; 14 nucleotides align to TRBD2. This CDR3 spans 19 amino acids. V was clipped by 0 bases and J by 1 base; unmatched bases: 7. Germline CDR1 reads SGDLS; CDR2 reads YYNGEE. DNA for the CDR3: TGTGCCAGCAGCGTAGCTGAGACTAGCGGGGGGGTGGGCACAGATACGCAGTATTTT. As protein: CASSVAETSGGVGTDTQYF.

Points on this clone: This specimen includes other DNA sequences encoding the same CDR3. The rearrangement joins TRBV10-1 to TRBJ1-1; D is unclear. The germline V gene has CDR1 WNHNN and CDR2 SYGVQD (reference sequence). Trimming cost V 0 bases and J 0 bases, with 2 bases left between them. The CDR3 consists of 13 residues. The CDR3 sequence is CASSESMNTEAFF. The CDR3 coding sequence is TGCGCCAGCAGTGAGTCCATGAACACTGAAGCTTTCTTT.